One and the same sample provided the 8 T cell receptor beta chains below, sequenced in a study of shared clonotypes between healthy human individuals (dated by TCRdb to 2019 to 2021). The library relied on the immunoSEQ multiplex PCR assay. Drawn from immuneACCESS, this table holds only the in-frame rearrangements with V and J called that TCRdb kept. Clones are partly lost; checked studies trace under half to an unresolved V gene and leave the rest unexplained. In all, the sample holds more than 850,000 clones, and about 84% of those were seen once. The ten biggest clones cover approximately 0.56% of the sample. The sample comprised memory CD4+ T cells from PBMCs. Sample cell subset or site, as interpreted from the label and publication: CD45RA-negative fraction. Source of these receptors: a man between 18 and 29 years old in good health. Some clones in this sample may be carry-over from other donors' samples.

In this sample, this clone turned up many times. The chain couples TRBV27 to TRBJ2-2; D perhaps matches TRBD2 (5 bases). Germline assignment: CDR1 MNHEY and CDR2 SMNVEV (reference sequence). Deletions cut 4 bases from V and 7 bases from J, with 10 bases between. There are 13 residues in the CDR3. The CDR3 nucleotides are TGTGCCAGCAGTTCCGGGAACTTCGGGGAGCTGTTTTTT. Residues: CASSSGNFGELFF.

J is TRBJ2-2 and V is TRBV9, with 9 nucleotides matching TRBD1. Germline CDR1 reads SGDLS; CDR2 reads YYNGEE. Trimming cost V 0 bases and J 4 bases; bases outside gene matches: 4. The CDR3 sequence is 16 residues long. CDR3 region: CASSVGQTGGTGELFF. In DNA, the CDR3 is TGTGCCAGCAGCGTAGGGCAGACAGGGGGCACCGGGGAGCTGTTTTTT.

This chain links TRBV7-2 with TRBJ1-2; D is unresolved. Trimming pared 1 base from V and 3 bases from J, leaving 9 bases between. The germline V gene has CDR1 SGHTA and CDR2 FQGNSA. The CDR3 length is 14 residues. Here the CDR3 DNA reads TGTGCCAGCAGCTTAGATTGGCAGGACTATGGCTACACCTTC. Protein sequence: CASSLDWQDYGYTF.

This chain joins TRBV23-1 and TRBJ2-7; perhaps D is TRBD1 or TRBD2 (5 bases each). TRBV23-1 is an open reading frame, and its role is uncertain. This CDR3 has 15 residues. V was shortened by 4 bases and J by 7 bases, with 20 bases between the two germline ends. In nucleotides, the CDR3 is TGCGCCAGCAGTCCTCGCGCGAGGGGTCTAGTAGAGCAGTACTTC. Translation gives CASSPRARGLVEQYF.

The CDR3 protein is CASNLDSPGNTIYF. CDR3 in DNA: TGTGCCAGCAACCTCGACAGTCCTGGAAACACCATATATTTT. The rearrangement uses TRBV2 and TRBJ1-3; a possible D gene is TRBD1 (5 bases). Per germline, CDR1 SNHLY and CDR2 FYNNEI. The CDR3 contains 14 residues. V gave up 7 bases and J gave up 2 bases, with 12 bases separating them.

The chain is built from TRBV27 and TRBJ2-7; no definite D call. The CDR3 contains 13 residues. Deletions cut 5 bases from V and 0 bases from J, with 8 bases between. Germline loops: CDR1 MNHEY, CDR2 SMNVEV (reference sequence). CDR3 region: CASSRRSSYEQYF. Written as DNA, the CDR3 is TGTGCCAGCAGTCGGCGGTCCTCCTACGAGCAGTACTTC.

J is TRBJ1-1 and V is TRBV5-6; 9 bases align to TRBD1. The CDR3 extends over 15 amino acids. Per germline, CDR1 SGHDT and CDR2 YYEEEE. V shed 4 bases, J shed 13 bases, and the junction held 17 bases outside the gene matches. The CDR3 region has the DNA TGTGCCAGCAGCCTTAATATGGGACAGGGTGTGGGGATTTTCTTT. This gives the protein CASSLNMGQGVGIFF.

This chain uses TRBV4-3 with TRBJ2-3, with 9 bases that match TRBD2. This CDR3 spans 18 amino acids. Per the germline V gene, CDR1 is LGHNA and CDR2 is YSLEER. J lost 4 bases, V lost 2 bases, and 13 bases had no gene match. The CDR3 bases are TGCGCCAGCAGCCAAAGACTAGCGGAGCTACCTTTACCAGATACGCAGTATTTT. The encoded protein is CASSQRLAELPLPDTQYF.